This passage covers 22 T cell receptor beta chains from one sample sequenced in a study of control samples from healthy donors and cancer patients. Produced via immunoSEQ multiplex PCR; TCRdb's table is partial and in-frame only. The sample holds 100,000 to 150,000 clones; 90% to 95% are singletons and the top ten take 7.8%. The source material was blood. The receptors here all came from a woman aged 18-35 years in good health.

The V gene is TRBV28, the J gene TRBJ1-5; 11 positions match TRBD1. With V trimmed by 6 bases and J by 6 bases, 4 bases remained unmatched. CDR1 and CDR2 from the germline V gene are MDHEN and SYDVKM. The CDR3 length is 14 residues. In DNA form, the CDR3 reads TGTGCCAGCAGAGGGGGACAGGGGGGTCAGCCCCAGCATTTT. Protein: CASRGGQGGQPQHF.

This sequence joins TRBV29-1 and TRBJ2-7, with TRBD2 identical over 9 bases. Trimming took 6 bases from V and 5 from J; bases not matched to a gene: 11. Germline V CDR1 and CDR2: SQVTM, ANQGSEA. The CDR3 runs 14 residues. This chain's CDR3 is CSVLRLAERHEQYF. As DNA, the CDR3 is TGCAGCGTCCTCCGACTAGCGGAACGGCACGAGCAGTACTTC.

The chain uses TRBV4-1 and TRBJ2-2; TRBD2 matches at 8 bases. In germline, CDR1 is MGHRA, CDR2 YSYEKL. The CDR3 runs to 17 residues. The V segment lost 0 bases and the J segment 10 bases; nucleotides outside the gene matches: 13. In DNA, the CDR3 is TGCGCCAGCAGCCAAGATATAACTAGCGGCCCAGTCTTGGAGCTGTTTTTT. Protein: CASSQDITSGPVLELFF.

The chain recombines TRBV7-9 with TRBJ2-3; D is tentatively TRBD1 or TRBD2 (5 bases each). Trimming pared 6 bases from V and 0 bases from J, leaving 13 bases between. This CDR3 is built from 15 residues. In germline, CDR1 is SEHNR, CDR2 FQNEAQ (reference sequence). CDR3 sequence: CASRNGAGSTDTQYF. The CDR3 coding sequence is TGTGCCAGCAGGAACGGGGCAGGGAGCACAGATACGCAGTATTTT.

The J gene is TRBJ1-3, the V gene TRBV14; D might be TRBD1 (5 bases). Germline-derived CDR1 and CDR2 are SGHDN and FVKESK. The CDR3 loop spans 15 amino acids. V lost 4 bases and J 0 bases, leaving 10 bases between the germline ends. CDR3 in amino acids: CASSLKQGSGNTIYF. The CDR3 bases are TGTGCCAGCAGCCTCAAGCAGGGCTCTGGAAACACCATATATTTT.

J is TRBJ1-4 and V is TRBV28, with a weak D call TRBD1 (5 bases). The CDR3 runs 16 residues. V shed 5 bases and J shed 0 bases, with 13 bases lying between them. Germline V gene lookup returns CDR1 MDHEN and CDR2 SYDVKM. The CDR3 loop is CASSLFQGTTNEKLFF. CDR3 DNA sequence: TGTGCCAGCAGTCTATTCCAGGGTACAACTAATGAAAAACTGTTTTTT.

This chain connects TRBV4-3 to TRBJ1-5, with D perhaps matching TRBD1 (5 bases). CDR3 length: 16 amino acids. Germline V gene lookup returns CDR1 LGHNA and CDR2 YSLEER. Trimming removed 1 base from V and 6 bases from J, with 16 bases in between. The CDR3 loop is CASSQVWAGHTQPQHF. The DNA of the CDR3 is TGCGCCAGCAGCCAAGTGTGGGCAGGGCATACTCAGCCCCAGCATTTT.

The gene calls are TRBV27 and TRBJ1-4; D unresolved. V gave up 8 bases and J gave up 3 bases, with 10 bases separating them. CDR1 and CDR2 from the germline V gene are MNHEY and SMNVEV (reference sequence). There are 13 residues in the CDR3. As DNA, the CDR3 is TGTGCCAGCGCAAAGAGATCTAATGAAAAACTGTTTTTT. Translated, it gives CASAKRSNEKLFF.

The chain employs TRBV28 and TRBJ2-5; 13 bases are a match to TRBD2. The CDR3 consists of 18 residues. Germline V gene lookup returns CDR1 MDHEN and CDR2 SYDVKM. With V trimmed by 4 bases and J by 4 bases, 12 bases remained unmatched. The chain's CDR3 is CASSSSTLTSGGLETQYF. The CDR3, as DNA: TGTGCCAGCAGTTCCTCGACCCTGACTAGCGGGGGGTTAGAGACCCAGTACTTC.

The chain has TRBV7-8 and TRBJ1-4; 7 bases align to TRBD1. With 5 bases clipped from V and 7 bases from J, the junction kept 7 bases outside the gene matches. CDR1 and CDR2 (germline): SGHVS, FQNEAQ. This CDR3 is built from 14 residues. In nucleotides, the CDR3 is TGTGCCAGCAGCCGAGGTGACAGGGTTGAAAAACTGTTTTTT. Amino acids: CASSRGDRVEKLFF.

V usage is TRBV7-2 and J usage is TRBJ2-7; 13 nucleotides line up with TRBD2. Unmatched junction bases numbered 4, after V lost 2 bases and J lost 6 bases. There are 15 residues in the CDR3. CDR1 SGHTA and CDR2 FQGNSA come from the germline V gene. CDR3 amino acids: CASSLSTSGGAEQYF. In DNA, the CDR3 is TGTGCCAGCAGCTTAAGTACTAGCGGGGGGGCCGAGCAGTACTTC. The full variable domain, completed using reference TRBV7-2 and TRBJ2-7, is GAGVSQSPSNKVTEKGKDVELRCDPISGHTALYWYRQSLGQGLEFLIYFQGNSAPDKSGLPSDRFSAERTGGSVSTLTIQRTQQEDSAVYLCASSLSTSGGAEQYFGPGTRLTVT.

The chain joins TRBV7-2 to TRBJ1-2; D is undetermined. Trimming cost V 1 base and J 0 bases, with 15 bases left between them. The CDR3 is 17 amino acids. Germline CDR1 is SGHTA and CDR2 is FQGNSA. The CDR3, as DNA: TGTGCCAGCAGCTTAGGAGGCCTGGGAGGATCTAACTATGGCTACACCTTC. Its translation is CASSLGGLGGSNYGYTF.

The chain combines TRBV6-2 or TRBV6-3 with TRBJ2-2; 7 positions agree with TRBD2. The V gene end was trimmed by 0 bases and the J gene end by 2 bases; junction bases not matched to a gene: 6. CDR3 length: 17 amino acids. Germline V gene lookup returns CDR1 MNHEY and CDR2 SVGEGT. The CDR3 nucleotides read TGTGCCAGCAGTTACTCGAGGGGAGGGCCTAACACCGGGGAGCTGTTTTTT. Its protein is CASSYSRGGPNTGELFF.

The gene calls are TRBV3-1 (or the pseudogene TRBV3-2) and TRBJ2-7, with 8 bases that match TRBD2. The CDR3 loop spans 16 amino acids. V gave up 0 bases and J gave up 2 bases; unmatched junction bases: 6. CDR1 LGHDT and CDR2 YNNKEL come from the germline V gene (reference sequence). The CDR3 DNA reads as TGTGCCAGCAGCCAAGAGTTTGTGCGGGGGGCCTACGAGCAGTACTTC. Translated: CASSQEFVRGAYEQYF.

This rearrangement joins TRBV12-3 or TRBV12-4 to TRBJ2-7; D may be TRBD1 or TRBD2 (5 bases each). The CDR3 is 12 residues long. V dropped 9 bases and J dropped 7 bases, with 16 bases sitting between them. CDR3 nucleotide sequence: TGTGCCAGTCGGGGCGGGTTAGGGGAGCAGTACTTC. It specifies CASRGGLGEQYF.

The chain uses TRBV25-1 and TRBJ2-5; D could derive from TRBD1 or TRBD2 (5 bases each). CDR1 and CDR2 from the germline V gene are MGHDK and SYGVNS. V gave up 3 bases and J gave up 4 bases, with 15 bases separating them. There are 15 residues in the CDR3. Here the CDR3 reads CASSDSIRDRETQYF. The CDR3 nucleotides are TGTGCCAGCAGTGATTCTATCCGGGACCGAGAGACCCAGTACTTC.

The chain combines TRBV6-5 with TRBJ2-7, with TRBD2 matching 10 bases. Germline V gene data show CDR1 as MNHEY and CDR2 as SVGAGI. This CDR3 comprises 16 residues. Trimming cost V 2 bases and J 1 base; bases outside gene matches: 5. In nucleotides, the CDR3 is TGTGCCAGCAGTTACGGGATAGCGGGAGGATCCTACGAGCAGTACTTC. Translating gives CASSYGIAGGSYEQYF.

The rearrangement uses TRBV19 and TRBJ2-3; 9 nucleotides agree with TRBD2. The V gene end was trimmed by 3 bases and the J gene end by 4 bases; junction bases not matched to a gene: 2. This CDR3 is 14 amino acids long. Per the germline V gene, CDR1 is LNHDA and CDR2 is SQIVND (reference sequence). CDR3: CASSIRLAADTQYF. The CDR3 DNA is TGTGCCAGTAGTATCCGACTAGCGGCAGATACGCAGTATTTT.

V is TRBV15 and J is TRBJ2-6, with 8 bases identical to TRBD1. The V segment lost 0 bases and the J segment 2 bases; nucleotides outside the gene matches: 6. This CDR3 comprises 18 residues. Germline V CDR1 and CDR2: LNHNV, YYDKDF (reference sequence). This CDR3 is CATSRDGQGGAGANVLTF. Here the CDR3 DNA reads TGTGCCACCAGCAGAGATGGACAGGGCGGCGCTGGGGCCAACGTCCTGACTTTC. The full variable domain, its missing parts supplied by reference TRBV15 and TRBJ2-6, is DAMVIQNPRYQVTQFGKPVTLSCSQTLNHNVMYWYQQKSSQAPKLLFHYYDKDFNNEADTPDNFQSRRPNTSFCFLDIRSPGLGDTAMYLCATSRDGQGGAGANVLTFGAGSRLTVL.

The rearrangement uses TRBV11-2 and TRBJ1-5; D gene uncertain. V was cut by 3 bases and J by 5 bases, with 11 bases left in between. Germline V CDR1 and CDR2: SGHAT, FQNNGV. The CDR3 spans 14 residues. In DNA, the CDR3 is TGTGCCAGCAGCTTGGTATGCCCGTATCAGCCCCAGCATTTT. Its translation is CASSLVCPYQPQHF.

The count of this clone is one. The chain couples TRBV7-2 to TRBJ2-1; either TRBD1 or TRBD2 may supply D (5 bases each). This CDR3 is 14 amino acids long. Looked up from germline, CDR1 is SGHTA and CDR2 is FQGNSA. V lost 1 base, J lost 7 bases, and 11 bases lay in between. CDR3 sequence: CASSLGGMRNEQFF. DNA for the CDR3: TGTGCCAGCAGCTTAGGGGGGATGAGAAATGAGCAGTTCTTC. The entire variable domain, with the rest obtained from reference TRBV7-2 and TRBJ2-1, is as follows: GAGVSQSPSNKVTEKGKDVELRCDPISGHTALYWYRQSLGQGLEFLIYFQGNSAPDKSGLPSDRFSAERTGGSVSTLTIQRTQQEDSAVYLCASSLGGMRNEQFFGPGTRLTVL.

The chain combines TRBV19 with TRBJ2-1; D possibly corresponds to TRBD2 (5 bases). V dropped 5 bases and J dropped 2 bases, with 13 bases sitting between them. This CDR3 contains 15 residues. Germline V gene sequence: CDR1 LNHDA, CDR2 SQIVND (reference sequence). The chain's CDR3 is CASSVNLGAYNEQFF. In nucleotides, the CDR3 is TGTGCCAGTAGTGTTAATCTCGGGGCCTACAATGAGCAGTTCTTC.